The 12 T cell receptor beta chains in this list originate from one sample, sequenced in a study of CD8 T cells in Susac syndrome. RNA was extracted with the RNeasy kit, and a quantity of about 0.45 to 1 ug was reverse transcribed using random hexamers. Each CDR3 protein is one row after TCRdb ran MiXCR on the immunoSEQ multiplex PCR reads. Among about 120,000 distinct CDR3 sequences listed, 90% to 95% were seen once. Material for sequencing was CD4+ T cells from PBMCs. The source of these receptors is a human donor in good health.

The V gene is TRBV12-3 or TRBV12-4, the J gene TRBJ1-5; D ambiguous. The CDR3 contains 13 residues. V was pared by 6 bases and J by 3 bases, with 9 bases between. The CDR3 loop reads CASSERANQPQHF. CDR3 in DNA: TGTGCCAGCAGCGAGCGGGCCAATCAGCCCCAGCATTTT.

The chain has TRBV19 and TRBJ1-5; D not certain. The CDR3 is 13 amino acids. In germline, CDR1 is LNHDA, CDR2 SQIVND (reference sequence). V dropped 3 bases and J dropped 11 bases, with 14 bases sitting between them. In nucleotides, the CDR3 is TGTGCCAGTAGTATGGACGTAGGTTCGGCCCAGCATTTT. Encoded protein: CASSMDVGSAQHF.

J is TRBJ2-2 and V is TRBV18; no clear D gene. The CDR3 is made up of 16 amino acids. V was cut by 1 base and J by 1 base, with 10 bases left in between. CDR1 is KGHSH and CDR2 is LQKENI in the germline V gene. CDR3 bases: TGTGCCAGCTCACCACAACGGAAAGGGAACACCGGGGAGCTGTTTTTT. This codes for CASSPQRKGNTGELFF.

The chain carries TRBV24-1 and TRBJ2-5; D perhaps matches TRBD2 (5 bases). This CDR3 region has 12 residues. V lost 5 bases to trimming and J lost 5 bases, with 8 bases between them. CDR1 and CDR2 (germline): KGHDR, SFDVKD. The CDR3 reads CATSAGGETQYF. The CDR3 nucleotides read TGTGCCACCAGTGCGGGCGGGGAGACCCAGTACTTC.

This chain joins TRBV3-1 and TRBJ1-3; 12 nucleotides agree with TRBD1. Germline CDR1 and CDR2: LGHDT and YNNKEL (reference sequence). The V segment lost 5 bases and the J segment 4 bases; nucleotides outside the gene matches: 0. This CDR3 region has 14 residues. The DNA for the CDR3 is TGTGCCAGCAGCGGGACAGGGGGCGGAAACACCATATATTTT. This encodes CASSGTGGGNTIYF. The whole variable domain, filled in from reference TRBV3-1 and TRBJ1-3, reads DTAVSQTPKYLVTQMGNDKSIKCEQNLGHDTMYWYKQDSKKFLKIMFSYNNKELIINETVPNRFSPKSPDKAHLNLHINSLELGDSAVYFCASSGTGGGNTIYFGEGSWLTVV.

The chain recombines TRBV18 with TRBJ2-6, with no clear D. Germline assignment: CDR1 KGHSH and CDR2 LQKENI. There are 13 residues in the CDR3. Between the trimmed V and J ends, which lost 6 bases and 4 bases, there was a span of 7 bases. In DNA, the CDR3 is TGTGCCAGCTCCCAAGCAGGGGCCAACGTCCTGACTTTC. As protein: CASSQAGANVLTF.

This clonotype was observed once. The chain employs TRBV24-1 and TRBJ2-2; the match to TRBD1 covers 7 bases. The trim removed 7 bases at V and 0 bases at J, leaving 4 bases unmatched. CDR3 length: 15 residues. From germline, CDR1 is KGHDR and CDR2 SFDVKD. The CDR3 nucleotides are TGTGCCACCAGACCCGGGACAGCGAACACCGGGGAGCTGTTTTTT. Translating gives CATRPGTANTGELFF.

This sequence joins TRBV3-1 and TRBJ1-4; no clear D gene. CDR3 length: 14 residues. Trimming pared 0 bases from V and 7 bases from J, leaving 9 bases between. Germline values: CDR1 LGHDT, CDR2 YNNKEL (reference sequence). CDR3 in DNA: TGTGCCAGCAGCCAAGAAGGGTATGGTGAAAAACTGTTTTTT. Protein sequence: CASSQEGYGEKLFF.

The rearrangement uses TRBV5-1 and TRBJ2-1, with D perhaps matching TRBD2 (6 bases). The germline V gene has CDR1 SGHRS and CDR2 YFSETQ. Trimming stripped 4 bases from V and 8 bases from J, with 19 bases between. The CDR3 is made up of 15 amino acids. CDR3 sequence: CASSIAGSSGDEQFF. CDR3 sequence (DNA): TGCGCCAGCAGCATCGCGGGATCTTCTGGCGATGAGCAGTTCTTC.

The rearrangement uses TRBV6-1 and TRBJ1-5, with D unresolved. V dropped 6 bases and J dropped 4 bases, with 7 bases sitting between them. Germline V lookup: CDR1 MNHNS, CDR2 SASEGT. The CDR3 sequence is 12 residues long. CDR3 sequence (DNA): TGTGCCAGCAGACCCGAGAATCAGCCCCAGCATTTT. Its translation: CASRPENQPQHF.

The gene calls are TRBV6-5 and TRBJ1-5, with a tentative D call TRBD1 (6 bases). V lost 4 bases to trimming and J lost 7 bases, with 14 bases between them. Germline CDR1 is MNHEY and CDR2 is SVGAGI. The CDR3 is 14 residues long. CDR3 residues: CASSSLQGSQPQHF. The DNA of the CDR3 is TGTGCCAGCAGTTCCCTCCAGGGGAGCCAGCCCCAGCATTTT.

The V and J genes are TRBV27 and TRBJ2-3, with D perhaps matching TRBD1 (5 bases). In germline, CDR1 is MNHEY, CDR2 SMNVEV (reference sequence). CDR3 size: 15 residues. The germline V and J ends were trimmed by 3 bases and 4 bases, with 14 bases remaining between them. As DNA, the CDR3 is TGTGCCAGCAGTTTCGCCCCAGGGATAGCAGATACGCAGTATTTT. Translated, it gives CASSFAPGIADTQYF.